This TCR beta chain is drawn from a study of radiotherapy plus CTLA-4 blockade in lung cancer (dated by TCRdb to the late 2010s). As for the study more broadly: Among the enrolled patients, approximately 18% had an objective response, and roughly 30% reached disease control.

General study outcomes and caveats: Early dynamic changes in blood T cell clones, together with increased serum interferon-beta after radiation, were reported as the strongest predictors of response. After treatment with radiotherapy and ipilimumab, TCR clones that originated in tumors expanded in peripheral blood.

The study evaluated CTLA-4 blockade (ipilimumab) given together with focal radiation therapy in patients who had chemo-refractory metastatic non-small-cell lung cancer. CDR1 is given as SGHAT and CDR2 as FQNNGV, both from the germline V gene. The CDR3 runs 14 amino acids, cysteine and phenylalanine included. Just the 42-base CDR3 DNA is kept, in frame starting at base 1. V and J lose 3 bases and 5 bases, and a span of 14 bases separates them. Receptor libraries were prepared by the immunoSEQ multiplex PCR assay. TCRdb holds this immuneACCESS table with in-frame rearrangements only. Some clones are missing; in checked studies, unresolved V genes explain under half, and the rest has no known cause. Recorded for this sample are around 70,000 clones; around 83% of them occurred a single time. Jointly, the top ten make up less than 5% of the sample. As regards this clone: Its antigen is currently not known. One base away there is no much larger clone; base qualities are not given.

The receptor comes from a human donor with non-small cell lung cancer who had a partial response to radiotherapy plus ipilimumab. The receptor chain draws on TRBV11-2 and TRBJ2-7, with TRBD1 perhaps the D gene, on 7 matching bases. The input for sequencing was peripheral blood, taken from a patient treated with radiotherapy plus ipilimumab. DNA sequence: TGTGCCAGCAGCTTTTACAGGGGAGGCCACGAGCAGTACTTC. This encodes CASSFYRGGHEQYF.